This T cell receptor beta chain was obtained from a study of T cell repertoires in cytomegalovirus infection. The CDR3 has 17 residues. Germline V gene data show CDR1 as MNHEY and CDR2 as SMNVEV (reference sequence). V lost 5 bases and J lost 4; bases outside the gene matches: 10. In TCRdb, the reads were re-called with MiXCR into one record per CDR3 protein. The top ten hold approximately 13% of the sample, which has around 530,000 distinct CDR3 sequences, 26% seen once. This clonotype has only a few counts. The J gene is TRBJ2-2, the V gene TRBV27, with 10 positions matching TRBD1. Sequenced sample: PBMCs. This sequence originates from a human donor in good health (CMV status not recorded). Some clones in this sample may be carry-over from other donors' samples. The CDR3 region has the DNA TGTGCCAGCAGTCTGATGGCCGGGACAGGGGCCACCGGGGAGCTGTTTTTT. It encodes CASSLMAGTGATGELFF.